This paragraph reports one T cell receptor beta chain. These data originate in a study of blood T cell repertoires in COVID-19. Study at large: Specimens from acute and convalescent COVID-19 originated in the United States, Italy and Spain. Sources were T cells, B-cell-depleted T cells, or PBMCs; the material itself was cDNA or gDNA.

Participant reports of clinical history set cohort assignment. Cohort 3 recovered donors had two negative PCRs, clearance, or symptom resolution. Unmatched junction bases numbered 10, after V lost 4 bases and J lost 7 bases. The CDR3 is 17 amino acids. Germline V gives CDR1 ENHRY, CDR2 SYGVKD. Sequencing was performed with immunoSEQ multiplex PCR; in TCRdb, only in-frame clones are kept and a portion is missing. This table has about 180,000 clones, 85% to 90% appearing once. The V call is TRBV10-3, the J call TRBJ1-4, with 12 bases matching TRBD1. The source is a man aged 35 to 55 who had recovered from COVID-19. Sequences were obtained from PBMCs or T cells enriched from blood (not recorded which). CDR3 in DNA: TGTGCCATCAGTGCCATTTTGGGACAGGGGGCCGGTGAAAAACTGTTTTTT. Amino acids: CAISAILGQGAGEKLFF.